Listed below are T cell receptor beta chains from one sample, sequenced in a study of blood T cell repertoires in COVID-19. Sequencing used immunoSEQ multiplex PCR; TCRdb keeps in-frame clones, though not all of them. The sample has some 240,000 clones, approximately 92% seen once. Material: peripheral blood. These receptors were taken from a woman between 35 and 50 years old who had recovered from COVID-19. Both conserved end residues are trimmed from each CDR3.

J gene: TRBJ2-1
V gene: TRBV12-3/TRBV12-4
CDR3 protein: ASSKGGGIRQF

J gene: TRBJ2-1
V gene: TRBV5-4
CDR3 protein: ASSSGTSGTSSYNEQF

J gene: TRBJ1-2
V gene: TRBV18
CDR3 protein: ASSPPGREDGYT

J gene: TRBJ1-6
V gene: TRBV28
CDR3 protein: ASSPHEGTSNSPLH

J gene: TRBJ1-1
V gene: TRBV11-1
CDR3 protein: ASSFQGVHTEAF

J gene: TRBJ1-1
V gene: TRBV6-5
CDR3 protein: ASSYSRNMNTEAF

J gene: TRBJ2-3
V gene: TRBV19
CDR3 protein: ASSQSSGGYTDTQY

J gene: TRBJ2-1
V gene: TRBV6-5
CDR3 protein: ASRKTGTHNEQF

J gene: TRBJ2-3
V gene: TRBV5-4
CDR3 protein: ASTRTSGPRDTQY

J gene: TRBJ2-1
V gene: TRBV24-1
CDR3 protein: AAGRPQRDEQF

J gene: TRBJ2-1
V gene: TRBV2
CDR3 protein: ASSRQAGQGVSDEQF

J gene: TRBJ1-2
V gene: TRBV7-2
CDR3 protein: ASSLGSGVQYGYT

J gene: TRBJ1-2
V gene: TRBV7-9
CDR3 protein: ASSPSGETGYT

J gene: TRBJ1-1
V gene: TRBV29-1
CDR3 protein: SVEVNTGSTEAF

J gene: TRBJ1-5
V gene: TRBV12-3/TRBV12-4
CDR3 protein: ASSPGGGQPQH

J gene: TRBJ1-1
V gene: TRBV12-3/TRBV12-4
CDR3 protein: ASSFSVGTEAF

J gene: TRBJ2-5
V gene: TRBV5-1
CDR3 protein: ASSFSGEEQETQY

J gene: TRBJ1-3
V gene: TRBV3-1/TRBV3-2
CDR3 protein: ASSHGATFGNTIY

J gene: TRBJ1-1
V gene: TRBV7-2
CDR3 protein: ASSLERNTEAF

J gene: TRBJ1-3
V gene: TRBV12-5
CDR3 protein: ASGTQGAQAGNTIY

J gene: TRBJ1-1
V gene: TRBV19
CDR3 protein: ASRRPPGQTVLNTEAF

J gene: TRBJ2-5
V gene: TRBV9
CDR3 protein: ASSVISGSRKTQY

J gene: TRBJ1-5
V gene: TRBV2
CDR3 protein: ASSSQGANQPQH

J gene: TRBJ2-7
V gene: TRBV10-2
CDR3 protein: ASTARTSGGYEQY

J gene: TRBJ1-5
V gene: TRBV7-2
CDR3 protein: ASSLIAKINQPQH

J gene: TRBJ1-3
V gene: TRBV20-1
CDR3 protein: SASRDNRSGNTIY

J gene: TRBJ1-2
V gene: TRBV5-1
CDR3 protein: ASSPTQISSNGYT

J gene: TRBJ2-1
V gene: TRBV9
CDR3 protein: ASSALGTSGMEF

J gene: TRBJ2-1
V gene: TRBV3-1/TRBV3-2
CDR3 protein: ASSQDRGSYNEQF

J gene: TRBJ1-4
V gene: TRBV3-1/TRBV3-2
CDR3 protein: ASSQDFEEATNEKLF

J gene: TRBJ1-4
V gene: TRBV5-4
CDR3 protein: ASSRSYGPGEKLF

J gene: TRBJ2-7
V gene: TRBV11-3
CDR3 protein: ASSLGQNYEQY

J gene: TRBJ2-1
V gene: TRBV30
CDR3 protein: AWSVYRDNEQF

J gene: TRBJ2-1
V gene: TRBV2
CDR3 protein: ASSGATSGRHEQF

J gene: TRBJ2-1
V gene: TRBV24-1
CDR3 protein: ATGGDGRSYNEQF

J gene: TRBJ2-2
V gene: TRBV9
CDR3 protein: ASSVRNRNTGELF

J gene: TRBJ1-6
V gene: TRBV5-6
CDR3 protein: ASSRRGPYSPLH

J gene: TRBJ2-1
V gene: TRBV5-4
CDR3 protein: ASSPATGENYNEQF

J gene: TRBJ2-1
V gene: TRBV7-2
CDR3 protein: ASSLWLAGEIIDEQF

J gene: TRBJ2-4
V gene: TRBV28
CDR3 protein: ASSSRGGPAIQY

J gene: TRBJ2-2
V gene: TRBV19
CDR3 protein: ASSLQGANTGELF

J gene: TRBJ2-3
V gene: TRBV5-1
CDR3 protein: ASRMGLSTDTQY

J gene: TRBJ2-6
V gene: TRBV9
CDR3 protein: ASSDAPGTGRSGANVLT

J gene: TRBJ2-1
V gene: TRBV11-2
CDR3 protein: ASSISGTSGNNEQF

J gene: TRBJ1-1
V gene: TRBV6-5
CDR3 protein: ASSSGQGAEAF

J gene: TRBJ2-7
V gene: TRBV7-2
CDR3 protein: ASSLGNYDYEQY

J gene: TRBJ2-7
V gene: TRBV3-1/TRBV3-2
CDR3 protein: ASSQESGGYEQY

J gene: TRBJ2-5
V gene: TRBV3-1/TRBV3-2
CDR3 protein: ARRDRGRQETQY

J gene: TRBJ2-5
V gene: TRBV6-2/TRBV6-3
CDR3 protein: ASSYGLAGETQY

J gene: TRBJ2-7
V gene: TRBV6-1
CDR3 protein: ASSEFVRVYEQY